This T cell receptor beta chain emerged from a study of shared clonotypes between healthy human individuals. About this clone itself: Its target is not known.

Splitting of each subset's genomic DNA was done evenly across several immunoSEQ plates. Original data processing: Filtering differed, since immunoSEQ gave only junction sequences and no quality scores. TCRdb keeps only in-frame clones here, not all; method: immunoSEQ multiplex PCR. V and J calls and clone size come straight from that table; D and trimming were deduced from the DNA. This sample has some 2.3 million clones; 85% to 95% occur once, and the top ten carry about 0.39%. The CDR3 length is 15 residues. The V gene lost 4 bases and the J gene lost 1 base, with 13 bases spanning the gap. Germline V gene data show CDR1 as SGHTA and CDR2 as FQGNSA. Study-level points and caveats: In contrast to clonotypes shared by all four donors, non-shared clonotypes had lower generation probabilities.

CD45RA-negative memory and CD45RA+ naive subsets were split from the CD4+ cells. The sequenced sample was naive CD4+ T cells from PBMCs. Subset denoted: CD45RA+ positively selected. This receptor was identified in a man between 18 and 29 years old in good health. Some clones in this sample may be carry-over from other donors' samples. The V call is TRBV7-2, the J call TRBJ2-5; D is ambiguous. The CDR3 protein is CASSSLWTRQETQYF. In nucleotides, the CDR3 is TGTGCCAGCAGCTCCTTATGGACGCGCCAAGAGACCCAGTACTTC.